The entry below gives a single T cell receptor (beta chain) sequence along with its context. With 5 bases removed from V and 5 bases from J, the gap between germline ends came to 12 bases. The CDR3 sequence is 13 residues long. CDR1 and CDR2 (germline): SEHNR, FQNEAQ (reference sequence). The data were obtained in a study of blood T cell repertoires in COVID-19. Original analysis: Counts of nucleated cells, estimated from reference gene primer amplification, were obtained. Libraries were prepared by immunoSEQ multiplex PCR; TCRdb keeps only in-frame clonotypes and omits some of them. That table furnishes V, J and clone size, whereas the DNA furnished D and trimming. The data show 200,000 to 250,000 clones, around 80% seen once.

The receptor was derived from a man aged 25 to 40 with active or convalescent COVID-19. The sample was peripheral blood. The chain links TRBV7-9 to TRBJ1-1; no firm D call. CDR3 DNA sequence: TGTGCCAGCAGCCCCCGGGAGTCGACTGAAGCTTTCTTT. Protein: CASSPRESTEAFF.